These 7 T cell receptor beta chains share one sample of origin, sequenced in a study of quantifying T cell responses using KT2 cells. In the study overall: Reverse transcription used primers in the TCR alpha and beta constant regions.

The cDNA 3' end received a ligated oligonucleotide with a UMI. First-round PCR used 4 to 5 cycles and beta primers RC1.1 and RC1.2 covering TRBC1 and TRBC2. TCRdb called the UMI-ligation and nested PCR reads again in MiXCR, with one record for every CDR3 protein. The top ten hold over 40% of the sample, which has 40,000 or so distinct CDR3 sequences, approximately 15% seen once. Specimen: PBMCs spiked with cells of the T cell clone KT2. The source of these receptors is a human donor.

This clonotype has a handful of counts. The gene calls are TRBV25-1 and TRBJ2-1; D remains ambiguous. V shed 5 bases and J shed 0 bases, with 5 bases lying between them. The CDR3 spans 13 residues. CDR1 and CDR2 (germline): MGHDK, SYGVNS. CDR3 in amino acids: CASSSVSYNEQFF. The CDR3 coding sequence is TGTGCCAGCAGTAGCGTCTCCTACAATGAGCAGTTCTTC.

The chain has TRBV7-6 and TRBJ2-2, with TRBD1 matching 8 bases. The CDR3 has 15 residues. V was pared by 5 bases and J by 5 bases, with 7 bases of the junction left unmatched. The germline CDR1 and CDR2 sequences are SGHVS and FNYEAQ. This CDR3 is CASSLRDRQTGELFF. Written as DNA, the CDR3 is TGTGCCAGCAGCCTCCGGGACAGGCAAACCGGGGAGCTGTTTTTT. Based on the CDR3 plus reference TRBV7-6 and TRBJ2-2, the full variable domain is GAGVSQSPRYKVTKRGQDVALRCDPISGHVSLYWYRQALGQGPEFLTYFNYEAQQDKSGLPNDRFSAERPEGSISTLTIQRTEQRDSAMYRCASSLRDRQTGELFFGEGSRLTVL.

The table lists this clonotype with a few counts. The V call is TRBV10-2, the J call TRBJ1-5; unclear D gene. Germline-derived CDR1 and CDR2 are WSHSY and SAAADI. This CDR3 comprises 15 residues. The germline V and J ends were trimmed by 3 bases and 4 bases, with 13 bases remaining between them. CDR3 residues: CASSDSRLGNQPQHF. The CDR3 DNA reads TGCGCCAGCAGTGATTCCAGGTTGGGGAATCAGCCCCAGCATTTT.

The chain carries TRBV20-1 and TRBJ2-5, with 8 positions matching TRBD1. CDR3 length equals 14 residues. J gave up 1 base and V 2 bases, and 3 bases lay outside the gene matches. Germline CDR1 and CDR2: DFQATT and SNEGSKA (reference sequence). The CDR3, as DNA: TGCAGTGCTAGATACAGGGGGTTCCAAGAGACCCAGTACTTC. It yields the protein CSARYRGFQETQYF.

The chain carries TRBV4-1 and TRBJ2-5; D possibly matches TRBD1 or TRBD2 (5 bases each). The CDR3 is made up of 17 amino acids. Between the trimmed V and J ends, which lost 0 bases and 2 bases, there was a span of 16 bases. The germline gives CDR1 MGHRA, CDR2 YSYEKL. CDR3 residues: CASSQEGVGETQETQYF. The CDR3, as DNA: TGCGCCAGCAGCCAAGAAGGGGTCGGGGAAACTCAAGAGACCCAGTACTTC.

The CDR3 protein is CASSTRQGETQYF. The DNA of the CDR3 is TGTGCCAGCAGCACCCGACAAGGAGAGACCCAGTACTTC. The chain couples TRBV11-2 to TRBJ2-5; D not resolved. The ends were cut back, 5 bases at V and 4 bases at J, with 11 bases in the middle. The CDR3 contains 13 residues. The germline V gene has CDR1 SGHAT and CDR2 FQNNGV. The whole variable domain, remainder taken from reference TRBV11-2 and TRBJ2-5, is EAGVAQSPRYKIIEKRQSVAFWCNPISGHATLYWYQQILGQGPKLLIQFQNNGVVDDSQLPKDRFSAERLKGVDSTLKIQPAKLEDSAVYLCASSTRQGETQYFGPGTRLLVL.

This clonotype was seen more than once but under ten times. The V and J genes are TRBV2 and TRBJ1-6, with unresolved D. CDR3 size: 13 residues. Germline V gene lookup returns CDR1 SNHLY and CDR2 FYNNEI. V lost 11 bases, J lost 6 bases, and 14 bases lay in between. The CDR3 sequence: CASKVAVNSPLHF. The CDR3 region has the DNA TGTGCCTCCAAGGTCGCAGTTAATTCACCCCTCCACTTT.